The 16 T cell receptor beta chains below were found in one sample sequenced in a study of metastatic and nonmetastatic thyroid tumors. TCRdb re-processed the PCR reads through MiXCR. Of over 15,000 clones listed, under 40% are singletons. Before thyroid surgery, none of the patients had received any treatment. The sequencing sample was made of tumor tissue. The receptors were gathered from a male donor with papillary thyroid cancer or a benign thyroid nodule (not recorded which). Some clones in this sample may be carry-over from other donors' samples.

This clone appeared once. The CDR3 is CESSRPGEANEQFF. CDR3 DNA sequence: TGTGAGAGCAGCCGGCCGGGAGAAGCTAATGAGCAGTTCTTC. The J gene is TRBJ2-1, the V gene TRBV5-5; weak D call: TRBD2 (6 bases). The CDR3 covers 14 residues. From germline, CDR1 is SGHKS and CDR2 YYEKEE (reference sequence).

This clone was detected ten times or more. CDR3 amino acids: CASSRPAGGQGASQPQHF. The DNA of the CDR3 is TGTGCCAGCAGCCGACCCGCGGGTGGTCAGGGGGCGAGCCAGCCCCAGCATTTT. The chain uses TRBV28 and TRBJ1-5; the match to TRBD1 covers 8 bases. The V gene's germline CDR1 is MDHEN and CDR2 SYDVKM. The CDR3 sequence is 18 residues long. V dropped 6 bases and J dropped 7; count of bases not matched to a gene: 20.

This clone was detected ten times or more. V gene TRBV9 combines with J gene TRBJ1-3; D is uncertain. With 0 bases removed from V and 0 bases from J, the gap between germline ends came to 10 bases. CDR1 is SGDLS, CDR2 YYNGEE, per germline. The length of the CDR3 is 16 residues. The CDR3 sequence is CASSVGVPLSGNTIYF. The CDR3 DNA reads as TGTGCCAGCAGCGTAGGGGTTCCCCTCTCTGGAAACACCATATATTTT.

This clone was recorded a few times. The chain links TRBV11-2 to TRBJ2-3; TRBD2 matches at 11 bases. Per the germline V gene, CDR1 is SGHAT and CDR2 is FQNNGV. V lost 0 bases and J lost 3; bases outside the gene matches: 5. This CDR3 is 17 amino acids long. The CDR3 loop is CASSLDQLAGATDTQYF. The CDR3, as DNA: TGTGCCAGCAGCTTAGACCAACTAGCGGGAGCGACAGATACGCAGTATTTT.

This clone was found a few times. The chain is built from TRBV4-1 and TRBJ1-5, with D perhaps TRBD1 (5 bases). CDR1 MGHRA and CDR2 YSYEKL come from the germline V gene. V lost 4 bases and J 3 bases, leaving 13 bases between the germline ends. The CDR3 runs to 15 residues. CDR3 region: CASSPDGGVNQPQHF. CDR3 sequence (DNA): TGCGCCAGCAGCCCGGATGGGGGGGTCAATCAGCCCCAGCATTTT.

This clone was picked up many times. A much larger clone is a single base away; this may be a read error. The chain carries TRBV12-3 or TRBV12-4 and TRBJ2-1; possible D gene TRBD2, 6 bases. This CDR3 region has 11 residues. The CDR3 is CASRSFTSSLF. In nucleotides, the CDR3 is TGTGCCAGCAGGTCATTTACTAGCTCGCTCTTC.

This clone was seen at least ten times. The chain couples TRBV11-1 to TRBJ2-6, with D possibly TRBD2 on 5 matching bases. In germline, CDR1 is SGHAT, CDR2 FQDESV (reference sequence). The V end lost 0 bases, the J end lost 0 bases, and 9 bases lay between the germline ends. This CDR3 region has 17 residues. This CDR3 reads CASSLAGAHSGANVLTF. In DNA form, the CDR3 reads TGTGCCAGCAGCTTAGCGGGAGCTCACTCTGGGGCCAACGTCCTGACTTTC.

This clone was picked up many times. The chain combines TRBV3-1 with TRBJ1-1; no firm D call. Trimming pared 3 bases from V and 1 base from J, leaving 9 bases between. Per the germline V gene, CDR1 is LGHDT and CDR2 is YNNKEL (reference sequence). The CDR3 extends over 14 amino acids. CDR3 region: CASSHPRGNTEAFF. The CDR3 nucleotides read TGTGCCAGCAGCCACCCAAGAGGGAACACTGAAGCTTTCTTT. Complete variable domain (other parts from reference TRBV3-1 and TRBJ1-1): DTAVSQTPKYLVTQMGNDKSIKCEQNLGHDTMYWYKQDSKKFLKIMFSYNNKELIINETVPNRFSPKSPDKAHLNLHINSLELGDSAVYFCASSHPRGNTEAFFGQGTRLTVV.

CDR3 coding DNA: TGTGCCAGCAGCTCTACCGACAGGGGGCCCGGCTACACCTTC. This encodes CASSSTDRGPGYTF. The rearrangement joins TRBV6-1 to TRBJ1-2, with TRBD1 matching over 10 bases. The CDR3 has 14 amino acids. V lost 6 bases to trimming and J lost 8 bases; unmatched junction nucleotides: 9. Germline CDR1 is MNHNS and CDR2 is SASEGT.

J is TRBJ2-7 and V is TRBV12-3 or TRBV12-4; D call uncertain. The length of the CDR3 is 12 residues. Trimming took 6 bases from V and 4 from J, leaving 10 bases between them. The CDR3 region is CASSPQIYEQYF. Written as DNA, the CDR3 is TGTGCCAGCAGCCCTCAAATATACGAGCAGTACTTC.

The chain combines TRBV19 with TRBJ2-1; 10 nucleotides match TRBD2. The V gene end was trimmed by 1 base and the J gene end by 6 bases; junction bases not matched to a gene: 9. Germline V gene lookup returns CDR1 LNHDA and CDR2 SQIVND (reference sequence). The CDR3 contains 17 residues. CDR3 nucleotide sequence: TGTGCCAGTAGTATAGCCCAGCTAGCGGGAGTGGGCAATGAGCAGTTCTTC. Translated: CASSIAQLAGVGNEQFF.

This chain uses TRBV7-3 with TRBJ2-5; possible D gene TRBD1, 5 bases. The germline CDR1 and CDR2 sequences are SGHTA and FQGTGA. The CDR3 is 15 amino acids. The V end lost 2 bases, the J end lost 2 bases, and 12 bases lay between the germline ends. CDR3 amino acids: CASSLGRGEQETQYF. CDR3 sequence (DNA): TGTGCCAGCAGCTTAGGAAGGGGCGAACAAGAGACCCAGTACTTC.

The sample holds a few counts of this clone. V and J are TRBV6-2 or TRBV6-3 and TRBJ2-7; 10 nucleotides line up with TRBD1. Germline V gene data show CDR1 as MNHEY and CDR2 as SVGEGT. The CDR3 totals 13 residues. Trimming cost V 10 bases and J 4 bases; bases outside gene matches: 7. This CDR3 reads CATRDRGFYEQYF. DNA for the CDR3: TGTGCCACCCGGGACAGGGGTTTTTACGAGCAGTACTTC.

Regarding this clone: At one end, the junction sequence differs from germline, possibly due to a read error. This chain uses TRBV4-1 with TRBJ1-2; tentative D call: TRBD1 (5 bases). The germline V gene has CDR1 MGHRA and CDR2 YSYEKL. The CDR3 is 15 amino acids. The CDR3 loop reads CASSQVQGSCYGYPF. The DNA of the CDR3 is TGCGCCAGCAGCCAAGTCCAGGGTAGCTGCTATGGCTACCCCTTC.

By its share, this clone is medium-sized. The V and J genes are TRBV5-1 and TRBJ1-5; D is unclear. With 0 bases removed from V and 1 base from J, the gap between germline ends came to 5 bases. The CDR3 covers 14 residues. Germline V lookup: CDR1 SGHRS, CDR2 YFSETQ. The CDR3 DNA is TGCGCCAGCAGCTTGGAAGGGAGCAATCAGCCCCAGCATTTT. Amino acid sequence: CASSLEGSNQPQHF.

The chain uses TRBV7-2 and TRBJ1-4; 11 nucleotides agree with TRBD1. The J segment lost 10 bases and the V segment lost 0 bases, leaving 10 bases of the junction unmatched. Germline loops: CDR1 SGHTA, CDR2 FQGNSA. The CDR3 runs 17 residues. For the CDR3, the DNA is TGTGCCAGCAGCTTAGCCCGGACAGGGGGCAATAGCGGAAAACTGTTTTTT. Its protein product is CASSLARTGGNSGKLFF.